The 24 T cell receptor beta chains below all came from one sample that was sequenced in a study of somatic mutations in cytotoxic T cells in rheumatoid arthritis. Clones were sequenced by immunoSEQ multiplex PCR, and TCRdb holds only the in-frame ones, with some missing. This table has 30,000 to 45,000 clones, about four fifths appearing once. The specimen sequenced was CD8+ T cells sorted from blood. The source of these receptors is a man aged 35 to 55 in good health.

The CDR3 loop reads CSVEEAGSHSYEQYF. The CDR3, as DNA: TGCAGCGTTGAAGAGGCCGGGTCCCACTCCTACGAGCAGTACTTC. This chain joins TRBV29-1 and TRBJ2-7; D is ambiguous. There are 15 residues in the CDR3. Per the germline V gene, CDR1 is SQVTM and CDR2 is ANQGSEA. V was trimmed by 0 bases and J by 0 bases, leaving 12 bases between them.

This chain's CDR3 is CASSSSSGSYEQYF. The CDR3 DNA sequence: TGCGCCAGCAGCTCCAGTTCAGGGTCCTACGAGCAGTACTTC. The chain couples TRBV4-1 to TRBJ2-7; tentatively, D is TRBD1 (5 bases). The CDR3 spans 14 residues. Trimming left V 5 bases short and J 1 base short, with 12 bases between. Germline CDR1 and CDR2: MGHRA and YSYEKL.

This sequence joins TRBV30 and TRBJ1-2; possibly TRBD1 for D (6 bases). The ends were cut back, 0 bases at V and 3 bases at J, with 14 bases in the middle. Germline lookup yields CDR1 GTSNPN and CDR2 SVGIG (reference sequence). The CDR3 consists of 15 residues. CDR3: CAWSVPGTFDYGYTF. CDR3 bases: TGTGCCTGGAGTGTCCCCGGGACATTTGACTATGGCTACACCTTC.

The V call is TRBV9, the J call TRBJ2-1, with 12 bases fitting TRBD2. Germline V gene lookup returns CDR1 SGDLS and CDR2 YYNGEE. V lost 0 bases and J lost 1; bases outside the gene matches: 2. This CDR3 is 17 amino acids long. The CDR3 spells CASSVALAGGSYNEQFF. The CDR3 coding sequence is TGTGCCAGCAGCGTAGCGCTAGCGGGAGGGTCCTACAATGAGCAGTTCTTC. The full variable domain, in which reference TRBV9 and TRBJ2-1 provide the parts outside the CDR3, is DSGVTQTPKHLITATGQRVTLRCSPRSGDLSVYWYQQSLDQGLQFLIQYYNGEERAKGNILERFSAQQFPDLHSELNLSSLELGDSALYFCASSVALAGGSYNEQFFGPGTRLTVL.

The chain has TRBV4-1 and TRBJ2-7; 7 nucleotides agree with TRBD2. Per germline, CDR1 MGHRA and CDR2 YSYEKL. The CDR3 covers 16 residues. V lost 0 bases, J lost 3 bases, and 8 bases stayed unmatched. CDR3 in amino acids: CASSQEGGGSFYEQYF. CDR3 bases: TGCGCCAGCAGCCAAGAGGGCGGGGGATCCTTCTACGAGCAGTACTTC.

Written as DNA, the CDR3 is TGTGCCAGCAGCTTGGTGGGGTACAACGAGCAGTACTTC. Translation: CASSLVGYNEQYF. The chain recombines TRBV5-4 with TRBJ2-7; D is ambiguous. Germline CDR1 is SGHNT and CDR2 is YYREEE (reference sequence). This CDR3 is built from 13 residues. Trimming removed 0 bases at V and 5 bases at J, with 9 bases between. Combining the CDR3 with reference TRBV5-4 and TRBJ2-7 gives the whole variable domain ETGVTQSPTHLIKTRGQQVTLRCSSQSGHNTVSWYQQALGQGPQFIFQYYREEENGRGNFPPRFSGLQFPNYSSELNVNALELDDSALYLCASSLVGYNEQYFGPGTRLTVT.

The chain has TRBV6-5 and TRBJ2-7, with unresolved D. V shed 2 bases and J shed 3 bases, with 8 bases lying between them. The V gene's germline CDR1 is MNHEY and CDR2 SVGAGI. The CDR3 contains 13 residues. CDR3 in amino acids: CASSYGQSYEQYF. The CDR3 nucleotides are TGTGCCAGCAGTTACGGCCAGAGCTACGAGCAGTACTTC.

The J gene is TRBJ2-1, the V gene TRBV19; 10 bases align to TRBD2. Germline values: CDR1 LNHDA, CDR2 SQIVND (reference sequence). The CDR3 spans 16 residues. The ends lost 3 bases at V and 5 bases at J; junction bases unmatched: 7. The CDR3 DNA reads TGTGCCAGTAGTATTTCTGCTAGCGGGGGAAACAATGAGCAGTTCTTC. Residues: CASSISASGGNNEQFF.

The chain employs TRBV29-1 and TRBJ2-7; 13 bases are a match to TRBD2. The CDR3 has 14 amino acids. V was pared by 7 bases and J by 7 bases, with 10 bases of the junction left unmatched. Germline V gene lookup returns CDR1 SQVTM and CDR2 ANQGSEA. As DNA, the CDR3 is TGCAGCGCTGGGACTAGCGGGACCGTGGGTGAGCAGTACTTC. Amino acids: CSAGTSGTVGEQYF.

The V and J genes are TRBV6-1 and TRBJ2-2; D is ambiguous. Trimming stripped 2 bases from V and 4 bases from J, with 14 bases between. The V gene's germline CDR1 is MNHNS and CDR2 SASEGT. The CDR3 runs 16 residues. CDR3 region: CASSESEEWGTGELFF. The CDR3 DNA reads TGTGCCAGCAGTGAATCCGAGGAATGGGGCACCGGGGAGCTGTTTTTT.

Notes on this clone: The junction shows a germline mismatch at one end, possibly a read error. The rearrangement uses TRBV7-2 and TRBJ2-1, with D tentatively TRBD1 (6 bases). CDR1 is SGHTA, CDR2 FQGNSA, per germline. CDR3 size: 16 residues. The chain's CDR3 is CANSLSQGFGFYEQFF. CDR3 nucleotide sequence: TGTGCCAACAGCTTGAGCCAGGGGTTTGGGTTCTATGAGCAGTTCTTC.

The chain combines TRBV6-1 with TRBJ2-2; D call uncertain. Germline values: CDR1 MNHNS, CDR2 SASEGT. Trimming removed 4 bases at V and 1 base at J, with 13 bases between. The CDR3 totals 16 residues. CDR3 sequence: CASSGLVLLNTGELFF. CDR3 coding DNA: TGTGCCAGCAGTGGTCTGGTATTACTGAACACCGGGGAGCTGTTTTTT.

The CDR3: CASSNRDIGNYGYTF. CDR3 nucleotide sequence: TGTGCCAGCAGTAACCGGGACATCGGGAACTATGGCTACACCTTC. The V gene is TRBV6-6, the J gene TRBJ1-2; the D gene is possibly TRBD1 (6 bases). V was trimmed by 5 bases and J by 2 bases, leaving 15 bases between them. Germline CDR1 MNHNY, CDR2 SVGAGI (reference sequence). This CDR3 has 15 amino acids.

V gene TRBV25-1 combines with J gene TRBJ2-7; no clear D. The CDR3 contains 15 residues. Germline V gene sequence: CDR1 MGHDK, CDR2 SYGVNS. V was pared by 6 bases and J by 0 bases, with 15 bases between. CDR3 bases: TGTGCCAGCAGGGCTGGCTTTGCGGACTCCTACGAGCAGTACTTC. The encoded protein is CASRAGFADSYEQYF.

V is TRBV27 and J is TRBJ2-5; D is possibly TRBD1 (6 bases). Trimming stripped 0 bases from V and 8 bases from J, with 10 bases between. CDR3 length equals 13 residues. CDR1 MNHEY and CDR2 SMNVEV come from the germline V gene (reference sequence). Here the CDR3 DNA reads TGTGCCAGCAGTTTATCTAGGGGGAGTACCCAGTACTTC. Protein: CASSLSRGSTQYF.

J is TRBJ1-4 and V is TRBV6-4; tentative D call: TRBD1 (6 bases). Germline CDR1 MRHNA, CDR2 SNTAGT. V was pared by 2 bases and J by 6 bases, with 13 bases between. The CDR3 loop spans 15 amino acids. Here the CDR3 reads CASSDLGGGDEKLFF. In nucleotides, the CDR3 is TGTGCCAGCAGTGACCTGGGAGGGGGGGATGAAAAACTGTTTTTT.

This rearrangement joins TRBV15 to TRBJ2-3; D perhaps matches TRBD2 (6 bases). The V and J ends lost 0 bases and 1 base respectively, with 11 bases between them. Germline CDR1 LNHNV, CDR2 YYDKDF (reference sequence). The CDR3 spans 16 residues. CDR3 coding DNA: TGTGCCACCAGCAGAGATCGGGGCGGGGGCACAGATACGCAGTATTTT. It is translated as CATSRDRGGGTDTQYF. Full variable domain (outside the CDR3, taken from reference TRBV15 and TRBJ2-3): DAMVIQNPRYQVTQFGKPVTLSCSQTLNHNVMYWYQQKSSQAPKLLFHYYDKDFNNEADTPDNFQSRRPNTSFCFLDIRSPGLGDTAMYLCATSRDRGGGTDTQYFGPGTRLTVL.

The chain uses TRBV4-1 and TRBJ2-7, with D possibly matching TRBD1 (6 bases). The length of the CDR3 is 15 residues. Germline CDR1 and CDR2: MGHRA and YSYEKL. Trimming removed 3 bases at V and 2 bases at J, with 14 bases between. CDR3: CASSHGGSPTYEQYF. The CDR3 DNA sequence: TGCGCCAGCAGCCATGGGGGCAGCCCCACCTACGAGCAGTACTTC.

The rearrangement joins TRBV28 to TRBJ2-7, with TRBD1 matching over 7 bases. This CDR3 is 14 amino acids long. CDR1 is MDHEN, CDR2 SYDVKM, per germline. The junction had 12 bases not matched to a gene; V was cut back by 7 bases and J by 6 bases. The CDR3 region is CASTPPPGQLEQYF. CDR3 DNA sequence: TGTGCCAGCACTCCACCCCCGGGACAGCTCGAGCAGTACTTC.

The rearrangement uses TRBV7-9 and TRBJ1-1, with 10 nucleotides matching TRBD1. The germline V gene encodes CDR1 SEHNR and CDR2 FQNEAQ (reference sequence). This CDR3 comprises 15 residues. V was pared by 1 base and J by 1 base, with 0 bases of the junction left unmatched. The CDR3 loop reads CASSLGQGANTEAFF. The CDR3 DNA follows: TGTGCCAGCAGCTTAGGACAGGGGGCGAACACTGAAGCTTTCTTT.

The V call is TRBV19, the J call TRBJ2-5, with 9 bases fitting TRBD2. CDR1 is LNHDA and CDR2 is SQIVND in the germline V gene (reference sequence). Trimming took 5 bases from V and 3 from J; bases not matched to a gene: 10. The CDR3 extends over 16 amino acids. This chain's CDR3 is CASSVLSAGGEETQYF. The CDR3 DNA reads TGTGCCAGTAGTGTCCTCAGCGCGGGAGGGGAAGAGACCCAGTACTTC. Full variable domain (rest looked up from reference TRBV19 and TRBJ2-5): DGGITQSPKYLFRKEGQNVTLSCEQNLNHDAMYWYRQDPGQGLRLIYYSQIVNDFQKGDIAEGYSVSREKKESFPLTVTSAQKNPTAFYLCASSVLSAGGEETQYFGPGTRLLVL.

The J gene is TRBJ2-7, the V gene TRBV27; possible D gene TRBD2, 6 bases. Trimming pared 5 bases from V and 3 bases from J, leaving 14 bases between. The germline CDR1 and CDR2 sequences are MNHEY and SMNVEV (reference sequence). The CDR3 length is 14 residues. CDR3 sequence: CASSPLGSRYEQYF. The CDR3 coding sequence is TGTGCCAGCAGTCCCCTCGGGAGTCGCTACGAGCAGTACTTC.

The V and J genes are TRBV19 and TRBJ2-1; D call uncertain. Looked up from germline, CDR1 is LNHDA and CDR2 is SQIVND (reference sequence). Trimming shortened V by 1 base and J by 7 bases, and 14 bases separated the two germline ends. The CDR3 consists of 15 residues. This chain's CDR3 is CASSIGGRAFNEQFF. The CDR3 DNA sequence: TGTGCCAGTAGTATAGGTGGTAGAGCCTTTAATGAGCAGTTCTTC. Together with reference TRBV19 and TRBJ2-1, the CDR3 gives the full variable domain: DGGITQSPKYLFRKEGQNVTLSCEQNLNHDAMYWYRQDPGQGLRLIYYSQIVNDFQKGDIAEGYSVSREKKESFPLTVTSAQKNPTAFYLCASSIGGRAFNEQFFGPGTRLTVL.

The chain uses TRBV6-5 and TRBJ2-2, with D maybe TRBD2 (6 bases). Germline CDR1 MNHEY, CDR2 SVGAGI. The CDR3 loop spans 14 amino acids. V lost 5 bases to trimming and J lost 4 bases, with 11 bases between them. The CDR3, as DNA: TGTGCCAGCAGTAGGGACTCAACCACCGGGGAGCTGTTTTTT. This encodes CASSRDSTTGELFF.